Listed here are 26 T cell receptor beta chains from one sample, sequenced in a study of metastatic and nonmetastatic thyroid tumors. Each patient went into thyroid surgery without having received any treatment. TCRdb reanalyzed the PCR reads with MiXCR. The sample records approximately 44,000 clones, 28% being singletons. The sequenced material came from blood. The source is a male donor with papillary thyroid cancer or a benign thyroid nodule (not recorded which). Some clones in this sample may be carry-over from other donors' samples.

Many counts were recorded for this clone. The chain carries TRBV20-1 and TRBJ1-1; 8 bases map to TRBD1. With 6 bases clipped from V and 5 bases from J, the junction kept 8 bases outside the gene matches. This CDR3 contains 13 residues. CDR1 DFQATT and CDR2 SNEGSKA come from the germline V gene (reference sequence). In DNA form, the CDR3 reads TGCAGTGCCAAAACGGACAGGGATACTGAAGCTTTCTTT. Translation gives CSAKTDRDTEAFF.

The J gene is TRBJ1-5, the V gene TRBV7-8; D gene unclear. V was cut by 2 bases and J by 4 bases, with 9 bases left in between. CDR3 length equals 14 residues. CDR1 and CDR2 (germline): SGHVS, FQNEAQ. CDR3 in amino acids: CASSLPAVNQPQHF. The DNA for the CDR3 is TGTGCCAGCAGCTTACCTGCAGTGAATCAGCCCCAGCATTTT.

At least ten counts were recorded for this clone. This chain joins TRBV7-3 and TRBJ2-3; 9 bases are a match to TRBD2. Looked up from germline, CDR1 is SGHTA and CDR2 is FQGTGA. This CDR3 comprises 15 residues. V shed 1 base, J shed 5 bases, and the junction held 4 bases outside the gene matches. CDR3 amino acids: CASSLMAGGGDTQYF. The CDR3 nucleotides are TGTGCCAGCAGCTTAATGGCGGGAGGGGGAGATACGCAGTATTTT.

This clone was observed at least ten times. The chain links TRBV12-5 to TRBJ2-7; D may correspond to TRBD1 or TRBD2 (5 bases each). V was pared by 5 bases and J by 2 bases, with 19 bases between. The V gene's germline CDR1 is LGHNT and CDR2 FRNRAP. The CDR3 consists of 16 residues. The CDR3 here is CASGPAVRDPTYEQYF. DNA of the CDR3: TGTGCTAGTGGTCCCGCGGTCCGGGACCCCACCTACGAGCAGTACTTC. The full variable domain, rest sourced from reference TRBV12-5 and TRBJ2-7, is DARVTQTPRHKVTEMGQEVTMRCQPILGHNTVFWYRQTMMQGLELLAYFRNRAPLDDSGMPKDRFSAEMPDATLATLKIQPSEPRDSAVYFCASGPAVRDPTYEQYFGPGTRLTVT.

Turning to this clone: One end of the junction varies from germline; a read error may be responsible. The J gene is TRBJ2-2, the V gene TRBV10-3, with D possibly called TRBD1 or TRBD2 (5 bases each). Germline values: CDR1 ENHRY, CDR2 SYGVKD. The CDR3 length is 17 residues. The CDR3 is CAISESTGKSTTGALFF. DNA for the CDR3: TGTGCCATCAGTGAGTCAACGGGAAAATCGACCACCGGGGCGCTGTTTTTT.

This clone was seen at least ten times. The CDR3 nucleotides read TGTGCCACCAGCAGAGAAGCGGGAGATTCCTACAATGAGCAGTTCTTC. It translates to CATSREAGDSYNEQFF. V and J are TRBV15 and TRBJ2-1; 8 nucleotides align to TRBD2. V trimming: 0 bases; J trimming: 1 base; junction bases outside the gene matches: 2. Germline CDR1 and CDR2: LNHNV and YYDKDF (reference sequence). The CDR3 is 16 residues long.

This clone was counted ten times or more. V gene TRBV9 combines with J gene TRBJ2-5, with 8 bases matching TRBD2. This CDR3 has 15 residues. V lost 3 bases and J lost 0; bases outside the gene matches: 4. Germline assignment: CDR1 SGDLS and CDR2 YYNGEE. The CDR3 region is CASSGSGVHQETQYF. Here the CDR3 DNA reads TGTGCCAGCAGCGGTAGCGGGGTGCACCAAGAGACCCAGTACTTC. The full variable domain, in which reference TRBV9 and TRBJ2-5 provide the parts outside the CDR3, is DSGVTQTPKHLITATGQRVTLRCSPRSGDLSVYWYQQSLDQGLQFLIQYYNGEERAKGNILERFSAQQFPDLHSELNLSSLELGDSALYFCASSGSGVHQETQYFGPGTRLLVL.

Ten or more counts support this clone. Here the CDR3 DNA reads TGTGCCAGCAGTCAGAACACCGGGGAGCTGTTTTTT. It codes for CASSQNTGELFF. The chain carries TRBV2 and TRBJ2-2; D is unresolved. Germline V lookup: CDR1 SNHLY, CDR2 FYNNEI. The CDR3 spans 12 residues. The V gene lost 5 bases and the J gene lost 1 base, with 2 bases spanning the gap.

This clone has a count of ten or more. The V call is TRBV5-4, the J call TRBJ2-7, with 13 positions matching TRBD2. After removal of 2 bases from V and 6 bases from J, the junction contained 5 bases not matched to a gene. Germline-derived CDR1 and CDR2 are SGHNT and YYREEE (reference sequence). This CDR3 contains 15 residues. The DNA for the CDR3 is TGTGCCAGCAGCTTACTAGCGGGGGGGCCTTCCGAGCAGTACTTC. Residues: CASSLLAGGPSEQYF.

This clone was found once. The rearrangement joins TRBV20-1 to TRBJ2-7; D gene ambiguous. In germline, CDR1 is DFQATT, CDR2 SNEGSKA (reference sequence). The CDR3 has 13 amino acids. Trimming shortened V by 6 bases and J by 1 base, and 13 bases separated the two germline ends. The CDR3 protein is CSAGPNPSYEQYF. Written as DNA, the CDR3 is TGCAGTGCCGGCCCTAACCCTTCCTACGAGCAGTACTTC.

This clone was recorded at least ten times. This chain uses TRBV18 with TRBJ2-2, with 9 nucleotides matching TRBD1. The CDR3 loop spans 17 amino acids. V lost 1 base and J lost 5; bases outside the gene matches: 8. From germline, CDR1 is KGHSH and CDR2 LQKENI. The CDR3 DNA sequence: TGTGCCAGCTCACCACGCCCACAGGGGGCATCTACCGGGGAGCTGTTTTTT. Its protein product is CASSPRPQGASTGELFF.

The chain joins TRBV3-1 to TRBJ1-1, with D perhaps TRBD1 (5 bases). Germline V gives CDR1 LGHDT, CDR2 YNNKEL (reference sequence). The CDR3 has 15 amino acids. Trimming took 3 bases from V and 2 from J, leaving 13 bases between them. The CDR3 here is CASSQGVGVNTEAFF. CDR3 sequence (DNA): TGTGCCAGCAGCCAGGGGGTGGGGGTAAACACTGAAGCTTTCTTT.

This clone has only a few counts. V and J are TRBV19 and TRBJ1-3; possibly TRBD1 for D (5 bases). In germline, CDR1 is LNHDA, CDR2 SQIVND (reference sequence). The ends were cut back, 7 bases at V and 2 bases at J, with 15 bases in the middle. CDR3 length: 15 amino acids. The DNA for the CDR3 is TGTGCCAGTAAGGTCCCAGGGAACGCTGGAAACACCATATATTTT. This translates into CASKVPGNAGNTIYF.

This clone came up many times. This sequence joins TRBV24-1 and TRBJ2-5, with no clear D. Deletions cut 4 bases from V and 1 base from J, with 3 bases between. The length of the CDR3 is 12 residues. Germline CDR1 and CDR2: KGHDR and SFDVKD. CDR3 DNA: TGTGCCACCAGTGACCCCCAAGAGACCCAGTACTTC. Amino acids: CATSDPQETQYF.

There are many counts of this clone. J is TRBJ2-3 and V is TRBV6-2 or TRBV6-3; no definite D call. This CDR3 is 13 amino acids long. From germline, CDR1 is MNHEY and CDR2 SVGEGT. With 2 bases removed from V and 2 bases from J, the gap between germline ends came to 5 bases. CDR3: CASSYKDTDTQYF. The CDR3 DNA is TGTGCCAGCAGTTACAAGGACACAGATACGCAGTATTTT.

The CDR3 here is CATSDPLIRQETQYF. Here the CDR3 DNA reads TGTGCCACCAGTGACCCACTTATCCGTCAAGAGACCCAGTACTTC. The rearrangement joins TRBV24-1 to TRBJ2-5; D unresolved. Germline CDR1 reads KGHDR; CDR2 reads SFDVKD. V was cut by 4 bases and J by 2 bases, with 13 bases left in between. This CDR3 comprises 15 residues.

Details on this clone: Given the absence of the conserved phenylalanine or tryptophan at the CDR3 end, a read error is likely. The chain combines TRBV12-3 or TRBV12-4 with TRBJ2-1; TRBD2 aligns across 9 bases. Unmatched junction bases numbered 7, after V lost 5 bases and J lost 8 bases. This CDR3 has 14 residues. CDR3 nucleotides: TGTGCCAGCAGTACTCTAGCGGGGAGGGATGAGCAGTTCTTA. Protein product: CASSTLAGRDEQFL.

The chain joins TRBV6-2 or TRBV6-3 to TRBJ2-3, with D uncertain. Germline CDR1 is MNHEY and CDR2 is SVGEGT. The ends were cut back, 5 bases at V and 6 bases at J, with 9 bases in the middle. CDR3 length: 12 amino acids. The CDR3 spells CASSILSDTQYF. CDR3 bases: TGTGCCAGCAGTATCCTTTCCGATACGCAGTATTTT.

This clone occurred many times. The CDR3 protein is CASSNTRQLRAGGELFF. CDR3 DNA sequence: TGTGCCAGCTCAAACACTCGACAGCTCCGGGCGGGCGGGGAGCTGTTTTTT. The gene calls are TRBV18 and TRBJ2-2, with D possibly called TRBD1 or TRBD2 (5 bases each). V dropped 5 bases and J dropped 7 bases, with 23 bases sitting between them. CDR3 length: 17 amino acids. The germline gives CDR1 KGHSH, CDR2 LQKENI.

CDR3 amino acids: CASRPGMVLTF. CDR3 nucleotides: TGCGCCAGCAGACCAGGGATGGTCCTGACTTTC. This sequence joins TRBV4-1 and TRBJ2-6, with D possibly TRBD1 on 5 matching bases. V gave up 6 bases and J gave up 13 bases, with 10 bases separating them. The CDR3 contains 11 residues. Germline V gives CDR1 MGHRA, CDR2 YSYEKL.

The chain employs TRBV6-1 and TRBJ2-7, with 10 nucleotides matching TRBD1. Per germline, CDR1 MNHNS and CDR2 SASEGT. The CDR3 consists of 14 residues. V was clipped by 7 bases and J by 12 bases; unmatched bases: 15. This CDR3 is CASIRGAGTGVSYF. The DNA of the CDR3 is TGTGCCAGCATTCGCGGAGCCGGGACAGGGGTATCGTACTTC.

The chain links TRBV7-9 to TRBJ2-1, with D maybe TRBD1 (6 bases). Germline CDR1 and CDR2: SEHNR and FQNEAQ (reference sequence). V lost 2 bases to trimming and J lost 7 bases, with 12 bases between them. This CDR3 has 14 residues. In DNA form, the CDR3 reads TGTGCCAGCAGCTTACGTTGGGGGCTAAATGAGCAGTTCTTC. It codes for CASSLRWGLNEQFF.

At least ten counts were recorded for this clone. The chain links TRBV30 to TRBJ2-1, with D tentatively TRBD2 (6 bases). This CDR3 comprises 12 residues. V gave up 3 bases and J gave up 9 bases, with 12 bases separating them. Germline-derived CDR1 and CDR2 are GTSNPN and SVGIG (reference sequence). The CDR3 here is CAWSDLGGEQFF. The CDR3 region has the DNA TGTGCCTGGAGCGACCTCGGGGGTGAGCAGTTCTTC.

This clone is judged medium-sized. The chain links TRBV6-1 to TRBJ2-7, with D uncertain. CDR1 and CDR2 from the germline V gene are MNHNS and SASEGT. V was pared by 2 bases and J by 5 bases, with 7 bases between. This CDR3 is built from 12 residues. The CDR3 loop is CASSEKDDEQYF. DNA for the CDR3: TGTGCCAGCAGTGAAAAGGACGACGAGCAGTACTTC.

This clone showed up many times. In the same sample, other DNA sequences code for this CDR3. The chain links TRBV6-1 to TRBJ1-1; TRBD1 matches 8 bases. CDR3 size: 12 residues. CDR1 MNHNS and CDR2 SASEGT come from the germline V gene. The J segment lost 6 bases and the V segment lost 6 bases, leaving 3 bases of the junction unmatched. The CDR3 region is CASSQGAAEAFF. CDR3 coding DNA: TGTGCCAGCAGCCAGGGGGCAGCTGAAGCTTTCTTT.

This clone is labeled as medium-sized. The chain uses TRBV11-2 and TRBJ2-1; 8 positions agree with TRBD1. The ends lost 3 bases at V and 3 bases at J; junction bases unmatched: 4. This CDR3 is built from 15 residues. Germline V gene data show CDR1 as SGHAT and CDR2 as FQNNGV. In DNA form, the CDR3 reads TGTGCCAGCAGCTTTCAGGGGGCATTCTACAATGAGCAGTTCTTC. It encodes CASSFQGAFYNEQFF.